The 6 T cell receptor beta chains listed next were all sequenced from one sample in a study of patients and donors after allogeneic stem cell transplantation. Via MiXCR, TCRdb re-called the RT-PCR reads, giving one row per CDR3 protein. The sample includes roughly 200,000 distinct CDR3 sequences, 41% of them seen just once. The specimen was blood, either unsorted or a sorted T cell fraction (not recorded which). These receptors were collected from a human donor who was either an allogeneic HSCT recipient or a stem cell or donor lymphocyte infusion donor (not recorded which). It is not recorded whose cells these are; they may come from a transplant donor.

The CDR3 is CASSIPPAGAGFQEKLFF. In DNA form, the CDR3 reads TGTGCCAGTAGTATTCCCCCCGCAGGGGCGGGGTTTCAAGAAAAACTGTTTTTT. The chain couples TRBV19 to TRBJ1-4, with D possibly TRBD1 on 6 matching bases. From germline, CDR1 is LNHDA and CDR2 SQIVND (reference sequence). Trimming took off 3 bases at V and 8 bases at J, with 25 bases between the two ends. The CDR3 contains 18 residues.

This clonotype was seen a handful of times. The chain recombines TRBV24-1 with TRBJ2-1; the D is unclear. This CDR3 is built from 16 residues. V gave up 9 bases and J gave up 5 bases, with 22 bases separating them. The germline CDR1 and CDR2 sequences are KGHDR and SFDVKD. CDR3 sequence: CATSVSGLRDHNEQFF. The CDR3 nucleotides are TGTGCCACCTCTGTCTCGGGCCTTAGAGACCACAATGAGCAGTTCTTC.

This clonotype was found many times. The chain couples TRBV5-1 to TRBJ2-5; 7 bases fit TRBD2. There are 15 residues in the CDR3. CDR1 is SGHRS, CDR2 YFSETQ, per germline. V trimming: 2 bases; J trimming: 4 bases; junction bases outside the gene matches: 8. CDR3 nucleotides: TGCGCCAGCAGCTTCAGTGGCGGGAGCGGAGAGACCCAGTACTTC. Translated, it gives CASSFSGGSGETQYF.

The chain is built from TRBV27 and TRBJ2-7; maybe TRBD1 (7 bases). This CDR3 is 15 amino acids long. Germline V gene sequence: CDR1 MNHEY, CDR2 SMNVEV (reference sequence). The V end lost 3 bases, the J end lost 2 bases, and 14 bases lay between the germline ends. CDR3 nucleotides: TGTGCCAGCAGTTTGCGGGGACAGATGGCCTACGAGCAGTACTTC. This encodes CASSLRGQMAYEQYF.

This clonotype has a single count. The chain couples TRBV19 to TRBJ2-1; D is unresolved. Per the germline V gene, CDR1 is LNHDA and CDR2 is SQIVND (reference sequence). The CDR3 covers 12 residues. V shed 1 base and J shed 8 bases, with 6 bases lying between them. Written as DNA, the CDR3 is TGTGCCAGTAGTATAGCCCCCTATGAGCAGTTCTTC. Translated: CASSIAPYEQFF.

The CDR3 reads CASSLDLWAEAFF. The DNA of the CDR3 is TGTGCCAGCAGCTTGGATTTGTGGGCTGAAGCTTTCTTT. The rearrangement joins TRBV7-2 to TRBJ1-1; D ambiguous. This CDR3 region has 13 residues. The germline V gene has CDR1 SGHTA and CDR2 FQGNSA. Trimming left V 3 bases short and J 6 bases short, with 11 bases between.